This TCR beta chain is from a study of T cell repertoires in cytomegalovirus infection. In the study overall: In public TCR beta signatures, there were indications of both CMV infection and matching HLA type. The study's findings and limits: Of the TCR beta families, the public ones yielded a cumulative frequency that identified carriers of CMV plus the relevant HLA. CMV-specific TCR beta clonotypes restricted by HLA-C were the ones dominating the ex vivo response.

One entry per CDR3 protein, called by TCRdb with MiXCR from the reads. The table lists 750,000 to 900,000 distinct CDR3 sequences, about 27% of them singletons. Concerning this clonotype: Its specificity is not known.

Trimming took off 5 bases at V and 6 bases at J, with 22 bases between the two ends. Germline V gene lookup returns CDR1 MGHDK and CDR2 SYGVNS. The CDR3 extends over 16 amino acids. The sequenced sample was cultured CD8+ T cells from PBMCs, obtained from culture after CMV antigen stimulation. This TCR derives from a human donor in good health (CMV status not recorded). Some clones in this sample may be carry-over from other donors' samples. The chain employs TRBV25-1 and TRBJ2-5, with TRBD2 as a possible D gene (6 bases). The CDR3 DNA reads TGTGCCAGCAGTTTGTCCCGACTAGTAGTGGGGCAGACCCAGTACTTC. Amino acids: CASSLSRLVVGQTQYF.